One T cell receptor beta chain is described in this entry. As yet, its antigen is unknown. Splitting of CD4+ cells produced CD45RA+ naive and CD45RA-negative memory subsets. V lost 0 bases to trimming and J lost 6 bases, with 17 bases between them. From germline, CDR1 is LNHNV and CDR2 YYDKDF (reference sequence). The CDR3 totals 16 residues. The sample comes from a study of shared clonotypes between healthy human individuals. Study outcomes and limitations: With a few donors compared, roughly 5% of naive CD4 clonotypes were shared.

Assay runs were performed at deep level. Data came from immunoSEQ multiplex PCR; TCRdb stores just in-frame clones and leaves some out. The sample yields some 1.5 million clones, over 95% seen once. This clonotype was sampled from a man younger than 40 in good health. V usage is TRBV15 and J usage is TRBJ1-1; no reliable D call. Sequenced input: naive CD4+ T cells sorted from blood. Indicated subset: CD45RA+ positively selected. The CDR3 spells CATSRDIPRTVAEAFF. Written as DNA, the CDR3 is TGTGCCACCAGCAGAGATATCCCCCGGACTGTCGCTGAAGCTTTCTTT.